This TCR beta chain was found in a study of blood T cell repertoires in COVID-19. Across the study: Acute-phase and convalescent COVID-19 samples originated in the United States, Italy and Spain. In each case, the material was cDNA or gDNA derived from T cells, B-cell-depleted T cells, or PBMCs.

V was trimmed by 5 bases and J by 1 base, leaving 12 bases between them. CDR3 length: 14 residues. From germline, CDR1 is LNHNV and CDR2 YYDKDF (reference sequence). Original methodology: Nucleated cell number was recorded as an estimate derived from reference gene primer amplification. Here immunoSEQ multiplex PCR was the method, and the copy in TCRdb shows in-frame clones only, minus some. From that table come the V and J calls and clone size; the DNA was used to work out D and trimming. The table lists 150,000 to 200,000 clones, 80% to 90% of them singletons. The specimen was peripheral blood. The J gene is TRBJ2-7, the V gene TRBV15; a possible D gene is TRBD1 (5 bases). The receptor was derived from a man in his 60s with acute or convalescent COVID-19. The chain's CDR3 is CATSSSRVSYEQYF. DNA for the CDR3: TGTGCCACCAGCTCCTCCAGGGTATCCTACGAGCAGTACTTC.